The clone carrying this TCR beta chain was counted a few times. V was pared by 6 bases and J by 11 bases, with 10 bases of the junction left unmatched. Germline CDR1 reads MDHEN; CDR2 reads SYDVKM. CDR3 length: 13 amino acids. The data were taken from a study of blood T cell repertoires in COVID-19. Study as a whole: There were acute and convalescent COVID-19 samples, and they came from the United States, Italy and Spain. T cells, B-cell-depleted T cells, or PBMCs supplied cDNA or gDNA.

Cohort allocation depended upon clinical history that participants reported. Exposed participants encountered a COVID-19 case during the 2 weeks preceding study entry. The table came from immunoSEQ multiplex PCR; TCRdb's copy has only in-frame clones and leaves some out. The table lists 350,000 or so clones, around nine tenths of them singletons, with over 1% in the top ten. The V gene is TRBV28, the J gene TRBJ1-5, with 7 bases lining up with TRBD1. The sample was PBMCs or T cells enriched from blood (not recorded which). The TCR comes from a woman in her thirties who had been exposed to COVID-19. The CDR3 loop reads CASSQDRYQAQHF. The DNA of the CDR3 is TGTGCCAGCAGCCAGGACAGGTACCAGGCCCAGCATTTT.